This T cell receptor beta chain was profiled in a study of beta chain features in type 1 diabetes. J lost 7 bases, V lost 6 bases, and 23 bases had no gene match. Germline V gene lookup returns CDR1 SQVTM and CDR2 ANQGSEA. The CDR3 totals 19 residues. Expressed TCRB transcripts were sequenced after all isolated RNA was converted to cDNA. Some clones are missing from TCRdb's copy, which holds only in-frame ones; the method was immunoSEQ multiplex PCR. The sample yields around 150,000 clones, roughly 8.1% seen once. This clone has only a few counts. What was sequenced was central memory CD4+ T cells from blood. This sequence was found in a man between 18 and 29 years old in good health. The rearrangement uses TRBV29-1 and TRBJ1-4; TRBD1 agrees at 10 bases. The CDR3 is CSVRSPGTGASRVAEKLFF. The CDR3 nucleotides read TGCAGCGTCCGCAGTCCCGGGACAGGGGCCAGTCGAGTGGCTGAAAAACTGTTTTTT. Combining the CDR3 with reference TRBV29-1 and TRBJ1-4 gives the whole variable domain SAVISQKPSRDICQRGTSLTIQCQVDSQVTMMFWYRQQPGQSLTLIATANQGSEATYESGFVIDKFPISRPNLTFSTLTVSNMSPEDSSIYLCSVRSPGTGASRVAEKLFFGSGTQLSVL.